This T cell receptor beta chain was identified in a study of T cells after posttransplantation cyclophosphamide. Treatment was busulfan-fludarabine conditioning, a marrow graft, and cyclophosphamide on days +3 and +4. TCRdb's copy holds only in-frame clones and misses some; the assay was immunoSEQ multiplex PCR. The table has tens of thousands of clones, around 80% seen once. This CDR3 has 14 amino acids. Per germline, CDR1 MNHEY and CDR2 SVGAGI. Deletions cut 3 bases from V and 2 bases from J, with 8 bases between. This sequence was found in a female patient aged 35 to 55 who received an allogeneic stem cell transplant from a related donor, was CMV-positive, and had no GVHD. The graft donor may have contributed some T cells. The sequenced sample was CD4+ T cells sorted from blood, obtained roughly 250 weeks after a stem cell transplant with posttransplant cyclophosphamide. V usage is TRBV6-5 and J usage is TRBJ1-5; D not certain. As DNA, the CDR3 is TGTGCCAGCAGTTATAAGCTTGGCAATCAGCCCCAGCATTTT. Translation: CASSYKLGNQPQHF.